These 2 T cell receptor beta chains originate from one sample sequenced in a study of blood T cell repertoires in COVID-19. Sequencing used immunoSEQ multiplex PCR; TCRdb keeps in-frame clones, though not all of them. The sample holds 120,000 to 150,000 clones, 75% to 90% seen once. Sequenced material: peripheral blood. The origin of the receptors is a human donor in a cohort sampled during active COVID-19.

The rearrangement uses TRBV6-6 and TRBJ2-2, with D perhaps matching TRBD2 (6 bases). The germline gives CDR1 MNHNY, CDR2 SVGAGI (reference sequence). The CDR3 is 18 amino acids. Deletions cut 5 bases from V and 7 bases from J, with 26 bases between. The CDR3 nucleotides are TGTGCCAGCAGTCGAACGTTCGGGACGGGACTTAGAAGCGGGGAGCTGTTTTTT. It is translated as CASSRTFGTGLRSGELFF.

V gene TRBV2 combines with J gene TRBJ1-1; D possibly corresponds to TRBD1 (6 bases). The CDR3 is 15 amino acids. V lost 6 bases and J lost 1, with 15 bases in between. Germline assignment: CDR1 SNHLY and CDR2 FYNNEI. CDR3 residues: CASRWWDTSNTEAFF. CDR3 nucleotide sequence: TGTGCCAGCAGGTGGTGGGACACCTCGAACACTGAAGCTTTCTTT. Full variable domain (rest looked up from reference TRBV2 and TRBJ1-1): EPEVTQTPSHQVTQMGQEVILRCVPISNHLYFYWYRQILGQKVEFLVSFYNNEISEKSEIFDDQFSVERPDGSNFTLKIRSTKLEDSAMYFCASRWWDTSNTEAFFGQGTRLTVV.